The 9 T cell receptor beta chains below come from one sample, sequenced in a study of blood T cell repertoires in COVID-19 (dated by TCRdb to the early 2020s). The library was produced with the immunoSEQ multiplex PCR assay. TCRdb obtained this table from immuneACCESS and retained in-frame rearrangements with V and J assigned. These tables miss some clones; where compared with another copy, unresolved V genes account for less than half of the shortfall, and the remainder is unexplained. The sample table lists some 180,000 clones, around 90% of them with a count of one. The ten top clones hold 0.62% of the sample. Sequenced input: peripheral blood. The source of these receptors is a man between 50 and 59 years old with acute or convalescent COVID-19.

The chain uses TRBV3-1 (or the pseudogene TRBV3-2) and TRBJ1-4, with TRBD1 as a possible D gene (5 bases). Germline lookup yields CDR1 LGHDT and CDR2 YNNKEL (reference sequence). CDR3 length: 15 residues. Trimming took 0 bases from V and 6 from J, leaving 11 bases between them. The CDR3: CASSQDGGVYEKLFF. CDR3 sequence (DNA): TGTGCCAGCAGCCAAGACGGAGGGGTATATGAAAAACTGTTTTTT.

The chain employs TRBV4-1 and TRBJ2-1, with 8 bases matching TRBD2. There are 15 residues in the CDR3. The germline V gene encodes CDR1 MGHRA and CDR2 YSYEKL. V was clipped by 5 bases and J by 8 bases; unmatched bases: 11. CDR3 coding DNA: TGCGCCAGCAGCGCCGGGACTAGTGGCATGGATGAGCAGTTCTTC. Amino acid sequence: CASSAGTSGMDEQFF.

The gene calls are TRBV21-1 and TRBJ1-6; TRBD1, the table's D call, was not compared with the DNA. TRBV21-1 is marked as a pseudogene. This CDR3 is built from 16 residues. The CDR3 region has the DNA TGTGCCAGCAGCACGAGACAGGGACCCTATAATTCACCCCTCCACTTT. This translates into CASSTRQGPYNSPLHF.

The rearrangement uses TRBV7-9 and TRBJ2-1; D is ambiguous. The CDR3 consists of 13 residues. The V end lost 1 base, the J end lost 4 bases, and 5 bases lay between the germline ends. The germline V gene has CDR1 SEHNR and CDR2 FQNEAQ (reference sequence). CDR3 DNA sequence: TGTGCCAGCAGCTTAGGACTGTACAATGAGCAGTTCTTC. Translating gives CASSLGLYNEQFF. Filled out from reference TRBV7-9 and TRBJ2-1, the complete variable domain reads DTGVSQNPRHKITKRGQNVTFRCDPISEHNRLYWYRQTLGQGPEFLTYFQNEAQLEKSRLLSDRFSAERPKGSFSTLEIQRTEQGDSAMYLCASSLGLYNEQFFGPGTRLTVL.

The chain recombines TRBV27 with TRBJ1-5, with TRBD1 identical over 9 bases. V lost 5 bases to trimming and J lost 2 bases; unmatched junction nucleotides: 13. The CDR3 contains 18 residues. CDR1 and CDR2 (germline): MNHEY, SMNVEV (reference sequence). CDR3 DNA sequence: TGTGCCAGCAGTGCCCGGGACAGGGTAGGTGGGGGCAATCAGCCCCAGCATTTT. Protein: CASSARDRVGGGNQPQHF.

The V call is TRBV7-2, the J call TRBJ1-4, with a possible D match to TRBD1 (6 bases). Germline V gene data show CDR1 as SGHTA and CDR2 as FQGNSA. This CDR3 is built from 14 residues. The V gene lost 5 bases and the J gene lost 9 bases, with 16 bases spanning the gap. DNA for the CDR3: TGTGCCAGCAGCCTCTCAGGGGATGGTAAAAAACTGTTTTTT. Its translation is CASSLSGDGKKLFF.

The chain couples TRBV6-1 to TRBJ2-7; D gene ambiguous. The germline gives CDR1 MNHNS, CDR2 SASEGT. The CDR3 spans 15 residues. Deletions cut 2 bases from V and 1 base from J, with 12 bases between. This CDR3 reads CASSELPPGSYEQYV. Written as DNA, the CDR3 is TGTGCCAGCAGTGAATTACCCCCCGGTTCCTACGAGCAGTACGTC.

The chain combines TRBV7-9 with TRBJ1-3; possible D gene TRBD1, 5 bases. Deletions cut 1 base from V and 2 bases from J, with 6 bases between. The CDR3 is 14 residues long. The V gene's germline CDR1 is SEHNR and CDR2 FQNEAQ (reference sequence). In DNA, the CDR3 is TGTGCCAGCAGCTTAGGCAGGGCTGGAAACACCATATATTTT. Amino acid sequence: CASSLGRAGNTIYF.

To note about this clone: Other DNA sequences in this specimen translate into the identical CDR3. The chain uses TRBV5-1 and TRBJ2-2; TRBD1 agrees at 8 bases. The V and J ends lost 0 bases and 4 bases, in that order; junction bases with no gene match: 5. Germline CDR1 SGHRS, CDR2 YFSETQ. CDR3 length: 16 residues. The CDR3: CASSLVGGQGTGELFF. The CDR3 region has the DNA TGCGCCAGCAGCTTGGTTGGAGGACAGGGCACCGGGGAGCTGTTTTTT.